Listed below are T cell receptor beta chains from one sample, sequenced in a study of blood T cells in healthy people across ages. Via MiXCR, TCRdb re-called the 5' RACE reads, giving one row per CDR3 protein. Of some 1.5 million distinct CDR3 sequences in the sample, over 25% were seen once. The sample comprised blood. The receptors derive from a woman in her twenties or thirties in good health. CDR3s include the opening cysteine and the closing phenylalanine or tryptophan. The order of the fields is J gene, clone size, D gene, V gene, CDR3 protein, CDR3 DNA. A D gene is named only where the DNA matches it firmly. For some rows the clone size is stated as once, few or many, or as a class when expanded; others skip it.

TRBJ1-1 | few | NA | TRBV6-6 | CTSSKASTEAFF | TGTACCAGCAGTAAGGCTAGCACTGAAGCTTTCTTT
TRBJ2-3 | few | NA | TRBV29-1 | CSPRTVTDTQYF | TGCAGCCCTCGGACAGTCACAGATACGCAGTATTTT
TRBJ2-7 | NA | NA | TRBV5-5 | CASSRLGHSYEQYF | TGTGCCAGCAGTAGGCTGGGCCATTCCTACGAGCAGTACTTC
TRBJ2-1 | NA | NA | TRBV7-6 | CVSSPPRSEQFF | TGTGTCAGCAGCCCCCCACGAAGTGAGCAGTTCTTC
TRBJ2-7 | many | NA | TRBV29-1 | CSVESGGLGDEQYF | TGCAGCGTTGAGTCAGGCGGTCTTGGGGACGAGCAGTACTTC
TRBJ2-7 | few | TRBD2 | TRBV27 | CASSQTGTLRTSGMYEQYF | TGTGCCAGCAGTCAGACCGGGACACTTAGGACTAGCGGTATGTACGAGCAGTACTTC
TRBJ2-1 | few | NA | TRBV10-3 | CATRLGSYNEQFF | TGTGCCACCAGGCTGGGCTCCTACAATGAGCAGTTCTTC
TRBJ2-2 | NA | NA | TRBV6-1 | CASSGGETGELFF | TGTGCCAGCAGTGGGGGGGAGACCGGGGAGCTGTTTTTT
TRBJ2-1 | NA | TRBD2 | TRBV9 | CASSAMLAGGGNEQFF | TGTGCCAGCAGCGCCATGCTAGCGGGAGGAGGAAATGAGCAGTTCTTC
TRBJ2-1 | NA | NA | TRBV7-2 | CASSSHRVKGEEQFF | TGTGCCAGCAGCTCACACAGGGTTAAAGGTGAGGAGCAGTTCTTC
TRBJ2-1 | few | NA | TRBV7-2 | CASNQGPYNEQFF | TGTGCCAGCAACCAAGGACCCTACAATGAGCAGTTCTTC
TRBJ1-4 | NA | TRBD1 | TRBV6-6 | CASRKGQGEAGVVFF | TGTGCCAGCAGGAAAGGCCAGGGGGAGGCGGGGGTCGTGTTTTTT
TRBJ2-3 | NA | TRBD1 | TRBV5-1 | CATRSGGTGADTQYF | TGCGCCACACGCTCCGGGGGGACAGGGGCAGATACGCAGTATTTT
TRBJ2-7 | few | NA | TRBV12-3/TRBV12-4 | CAGSQTSFSEQYF | TGTGCCGGCAGTCAGACTAGTTTCTCCGAGCAGTACTTC
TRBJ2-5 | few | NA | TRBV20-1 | CSARVRAFGSGTQYF | TGCAGTGCTAGAGTTAGGGCTTTTGGATCAGGGACCCAGTACTTC
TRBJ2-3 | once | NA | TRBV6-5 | CASRPGNIDTQYF | TGTGCCAGCAGGCCCGGGAATATAGATACGCAGTATTTT
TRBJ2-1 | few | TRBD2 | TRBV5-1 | CASSRKPTSGRVVGYNEQFF | TGCGCCAGCAGCAGAAAACCGACTAGCGGGAGGGTGGTCGGCTACAATGAGCAGTTCTTC
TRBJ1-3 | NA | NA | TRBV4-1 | CASSQDPTGLLSGNTIYF | TGCGCCAGCAGCCAAGATCCCACCGGTCTACTCTCTGGAAACACCATATATTTT
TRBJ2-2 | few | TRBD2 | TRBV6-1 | CASSEPGLSGGELFF | TGTGCCAGCAGTGAACCGGGACTAAGTGGCGGGGAGCTGTTTTTT
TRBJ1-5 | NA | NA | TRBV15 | CATSRDPAGYYSNQPQHF | TGTGCCACCAGCAGAGATCCCGCAGGCTATTATAGCAATCAGCCCCAGCATTTT
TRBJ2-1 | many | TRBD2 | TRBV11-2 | CASSFHGGDYNEQFF | TGTGCCAGCAGCTTTCACGGGGGGGACTACAATGAGCAGTTCTTC
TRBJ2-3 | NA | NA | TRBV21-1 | CASSKQRGGTDTQYF | TGTGCCAGCAGCAAGCAGCGAGGGGGCACAGATACGCAGTATTTT
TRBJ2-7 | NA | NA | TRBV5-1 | CASSQGRGPLDEQYF | TGCGCCAGCAGCCAGGGACGAGGCCCCCTGGACGAGCAGTACTTC
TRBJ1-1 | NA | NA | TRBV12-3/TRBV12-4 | CASTLDGTEAFF | TGTGCCAGCACGTTGGACGGAACTGAAGCTTTCTTT
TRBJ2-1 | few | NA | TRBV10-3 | CAISESPGRGEQFF | TGTGCCATCAGTGAGTCTCCCGGGAGAGGTGAGCAGTTCTTC
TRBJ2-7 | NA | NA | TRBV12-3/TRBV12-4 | CASTRQPLEQYF | TGTGCCAGCACTAGACAACCCCTCGAGCAGTACTTC
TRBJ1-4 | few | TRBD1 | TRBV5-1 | CASSFGTVSTNEKLFF | TGCGCCAGCAGCTTTGGGACAGTTTCAACTAATGAAAAACTGTTTTTT
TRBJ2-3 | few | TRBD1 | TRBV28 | CASSLTSAGGTQYF | TGTGCCAGCAGTTTAACCTCGGCAGGGGGTACGCAGTATTTT
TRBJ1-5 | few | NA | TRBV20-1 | CSASQGLRNQPQHF | TGCAGTGCTTCACAGGGTCTCCGCAATCAGCCCCAGCATTTT
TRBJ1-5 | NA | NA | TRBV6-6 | CASSLRDQNQPQHF | TGTGCCAGCAGTTTACGGGACCAAAATCAGCCCCAGCATTTT
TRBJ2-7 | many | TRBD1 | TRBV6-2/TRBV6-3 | CASSYFPGQGAYEQYF | TGTGCCAGCAGTTACTTTCCGGGACAGGGGGCCTACGAGCAGTACTTC
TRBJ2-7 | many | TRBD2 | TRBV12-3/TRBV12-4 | CASSPAGRFYEQYF | TGTGCCAGCAGTCCAGCGGGGCGTTTCTACGAGCAGTACTTC
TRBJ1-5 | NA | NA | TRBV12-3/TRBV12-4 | CASTLQGLDNQPQHF | TGTGCCAGCACTCTCCAGGGGCTTGACAATCAGCCCCAGCATTTT
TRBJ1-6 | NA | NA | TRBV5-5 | CASSLKGGSSSYNSPLHF | TGTGCCAGCAGCTTGAAGGGTGGCAGTAGCTCCTATAATTCACCCCTCCACTTT
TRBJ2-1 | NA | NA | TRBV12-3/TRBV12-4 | CASSLAGGPVQQFF | TGTGCCAGCAGTTTAGCAGGGGGGCCAGTTCAGCAGTTCTTC
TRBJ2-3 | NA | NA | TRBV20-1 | CSASQWGPSSTDTQYF | TGCAGTGCTAGTCAGTGGGGGCCCTCTAGCACAGATACGCAGTATTTT
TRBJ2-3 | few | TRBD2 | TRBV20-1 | CSVLGTTTGDTQYF | TGCAGTGTCCTCGGGACTACCACAGGAGATACGCAGTATTTT